The clone carrying this T cell receptor (beta chain) was seen just once. Its antigen is not identified. Sequence at one end of the junction differs from germline and may be a read error. Germline V gives CDR1 MGHRA, CDR2 YSYEKL. This CDR3 contains 15 residues. These data originate in a study of blood T cells in healthy people across ages. General study findings and limits: Expanded clonotype changes were possibly confounded by unknown donor CMV status.

The second PCR ran roughly 6 to 11 cycles with a sample-barcoded 5' primer and J-beta primers. TCRdb re-analysed the 5' RACE reads in MiXCR, keeping a single row per CDR3 protein. The data show roughly 1.5 million distinct CDR3 sequences, roughly 43% seen once. Sequencing was carried out using blood. The sequence derives from a woman between 18 and 29 years old in good health. This rearrangement joins TRBV4-1 to TRBJ1-5, with D maybe TRBD1 (5 bases). CDR3 loop: CAGSQDGQSNQPQHF. The CDR3 nucleotides are TGCGCCGGCAGCCAGGATGGACAAAGCAATCAGCCCCAGCATTTT.